This T cell receptor beta chain derives from a study of T cell responses to AZD1222 COVID-19 vaccine (dated by TCRdb to about 2021). Notes on the research overall: A total of approximately 240 trial participants underwent TCR sequencing, of whom about 200 had received two doses of AZD1222 and 26 had received two doses of the MenACWY control vaccine. Trial participants were enrolled by age into 18-55, 56-69 and 70-plus year subgroups, with roughly 160, 29 and 62 TCR-sequenced participants respectively.

Measured from the cysteine to the phenylalanine, the CDR3 is 15 residues long. This entry keeps only the CDR3 DNA: 45 bases, framed from base 1. The V end loses 6 bases and the J end loses 6 bases, and a stretch of 17 bases separates them. As encoded in the germline V gene (reference sequence), CDR1 is SEHNR while CDR2 is FQNEAQ. Notes on this clone: Its antigen remains undetermined. No per-base quality is available; no much larger clone lies one base away.

The CDR3 regions of human TCRbeta chains were analyzed by immunosequencing. The study's own analysis went as follows. Repertoire TCRs were checked for matches against a reference library of SARS-CoV-2-specific TCRs that had been generated using the MIRA antigen-specificity platform. Breadth meant the fraction of unique TCRs that were SARS-CoV-2-associated, whereas depth meant the fraction of total T cells that were SARS-CoV-2-associated. Using the MIRA data, each spike-specific TCR was mapped to the spike region that the TCR reacts to and placed in a CD4 or CD8 class. Log10-transformed breadth and depth values were compared by one-way ANOVA with Sidak's multiple comparisons tests. The immuneACCESS repertoire file appears here via TCRdb, limited to in-frame rearrangements. These files lack a portion of the clones; in checked studies, under half of the deficit traces to unresolved V genes, and the cause of the others is not known. The V and J calls and clone size come from that table; D and trimming were worked out from the DNA. Here the sample has under 150,000 clones; roughly 93% occur a single time. 1.9% of the sample is taken by the ten largest.

The time point label, as the study defines it: about 28 days (+/-7) after the second vaccine dose. AZD1222 recipients given second doses at about 4 weeks or at about 12 weeks were pooled, since spike-specific TCR depth and breadth were not found to differ between the two schedules. The vaccinee samples were drawn from two UK trials, COV001 and COV002, one of which was a single-blind randomized controlled phase 2/3 trial testing AZD1222 (ChAdOx1 nCoV-19) in healthy adults. For TCRbeta chain sequencing, PBMC samples were collected from trial participants at day 0 and at day 28 after the second dose. Broader findings and caveats from the paper: Vaccine-associated CD4 TCRs spanned the whole spike protein, with dominant responses in regions 160-218 and 743-854. Participants were mostly white British and included more females than males, and it was suggested by the authors that clonal diversity may have been underestimated. In the small 56-69-year group, the increase in depth fell short of significance, most likely because of low power. Nearly half of unique spike-specific TCRs reportedly recognized epitopes outside regions mutated in the B.1.351 and B.1.1.7 variants. Because no samples from the day 14 peak response were available, repertoires could be characterized only after the peak T cell response. Conclusions about previously exposed vaccinees are limited, since just 6 or 7 AZD1222 recipients were seropositive for SARS-CoV-2 at baseline. A significant rise in spike-specific TCR breadth and depth was observed after two AZD1222 doses relative to day 0 and relative to MenACWY recipients.

This receptor was obtained from an adult who received the AZD1222 COVID-19 vaccine. The chain joins TRBV7-9 to TRBJ2-2, with an unclear D gene assignment. The material was peripheral blood, obtained 28 days after the second AZD1222 dose. The bases read TGTGCCAGCAGTCAGAACCAGGATCTGGCCGGGGAGCTGTTTTTT. Its protein reads: CASSQNQDLAGELFF.